Sequencing of this TCR beta chain was carried out in a study of T cell repertoires in ileal Crohn's disease. In the study overall: Operated complications were stricturing disease (roughly 60%) and penetrating disease (around 39%).

With regard to this clone: The antigen is undetermined.

Patients were adults with ileal or ileocolonic Crohn's disease needing resection. Overall study findings and caveats: Compared with CD4 T cells, sorted CD8 cells carried more expanded clones.

CDR1 and CDR2 (germline): SGHTA, FQGNSA. The length of the CDR3 is 14 residues. V gave up 5 bases and J gave up 4 bases; unmatched junction bases: 3. Each sample's TCRB immunosequencing used roughly 500 nanograms of biopsy DNA. Only in-frame clones appear in the TCRdb table, and some are missing; sequencing was by immunoSEQ multiplex PCR. The sample has 9,500 to 13,000 clones, about 70% seen once. Sequencing was carried out using ileal tissue. The rearrangement uses TRBV7-2 and TRBJ2-7, with 12 nucleotides matching TRBD2. This clonotype was obtained from an adult with Crohn's disease. CDR3 coding DNA: TGTGCCAGCAGCCAAGGACTAGCGGGGTACGAGCAGTACTTC. Its translation is CASSQGLAGYEQYF.